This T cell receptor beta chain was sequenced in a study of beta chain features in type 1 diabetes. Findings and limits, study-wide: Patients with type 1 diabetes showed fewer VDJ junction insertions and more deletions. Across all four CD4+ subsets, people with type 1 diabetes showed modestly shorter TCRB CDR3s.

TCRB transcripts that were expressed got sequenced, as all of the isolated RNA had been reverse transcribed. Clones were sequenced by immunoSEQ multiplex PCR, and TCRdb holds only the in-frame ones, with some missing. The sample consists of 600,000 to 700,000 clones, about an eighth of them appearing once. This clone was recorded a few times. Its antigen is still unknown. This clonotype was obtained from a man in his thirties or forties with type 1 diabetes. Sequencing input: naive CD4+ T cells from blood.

The CDR3 bases are TGCGCCAGCAGCCAAGAACAGGGTGAGGGCACAGATACGCAGTATTTT. This translates into CASSQEQGEGTDTQYF. This chain uses TRBV4-3 with TRBJ2-3; perhaps TRBD1 as D (6 bases). CDR3 length equals 16 residues. Germline lookup yields CDR1 LGHNA and CDR2 YSLEER. V lost 0 bases and J 1 base, leaving 11 bases between the germline ends.